The source of this T cell receptor beta chain is a study of identical twins. Germline lookup yields CDR1 SEHNR and CDR2 FQNEAQ (reference sequence). Trimming left V 1 base short and J 8 bases short, with 8 bases between. The CDR3 has 12 amino acids. Each CDR3 protein gets one entry after TCRdb re-called the 5' RACE reads with MiXCR. The sample consists of 1.5 million to 2 million distinct CDR3 sequences, around 29% of them appearing once. Specimen: cord blood. V is TRBV7-9 and J is TRBJ1-1, with D possibly matching TRBD1 (5 bases). The TCR comes from a newborn girl in good health. CDR3 region: CASSLGDLEAFF. The DNA of the CDR3 is TGTGCCAGCAGCTTAGGGGACTTGGAAGCTTTCTTT.